These 2 T cell receptor beta chains share one sample of origin, sequenced in a study of PD-L1 blockade in urothelial cancer. The sample's time point: peripheral blood 6 weeks after treatment start. The data were produced by immunoSEQ multiplex PCR, yet TCRdb's version contains in-frame clones alone and is incomplete. The table includes about 120,000 clones, approximately 90% detected once. The sample consisted of PBMCs, taken around atezolizumab (anti-PD-L1) treatment. These TCRs come from a man in his fifties or sixties with urothelial cancer.

V gene TRBV7-8 combines with J gene TRBJ1-5; tentative D call: TRBD1 (6 bases). Germline V gene data show CDR1 as SGHVS and CDR2 as FQNEAQ. Trimming left V 4 bases short and J 2 bases short, with 12 bases between. The CDR3 loop spans 15 amino acids. This CDR3 is CASSSRGDGNQPQHF. The CDR3 coding sequence is TGTGCCAGCAGCTCCAGGGGTGACGGCAATCAGCCCCAGCATTTT.

This sequence joins TRBV2 and TRBJ2-7, with 9 bases matching TRBD1. CDR3 length: 16 residues. CDR1 and CDR2 from the germline V gene are SNHLY and FYNNEI. Unmatched junction bases numbered 12, after V lost 6 bases and J lost 3 bases. CDR3 nucleotides: TGTGCCAGCAGCGCATCCACAGGGGGCCTCCTCTACGAGCAGTACTTC. It encodes CASSASTGGLLYEQYF.